This record looks at one T cell receptor beta chain sequence and its context. Antigen unknown. This specimen belongs to a study of shared clonotypes between healthy human individuals. Method: immunoSEQ multiplex PCR; TCRdb's copy keeps in-frame clones and lacks some. The sample yields about 480,000 clones, roughly 79% seen once. Overall study results and limits: Sharing of clonotypes among donors was expected to vary with sequencing depth. Donor scarcity curtailed the genetic and exposure-history diversity represented herein.

Germline trimming cut 4 bases from V and 4 bases from J; bases unmatched to any gene: 3. The CDR3 covers 15 residues. Germline CDR1 and CDR2: SGHNT and YENEEA. Each sample came from a Caucasian adult donor living in Nashville, Tennessee. The clonotype comes from a woman in her forties in good health. Some clones in this sample may be carry-over from other donors' samples. The chain combines TRBV11-3 with TRBJ2-1, with 11 nucleotides matching TRBD2. The sample was PBMCs. The DNA for the CDR3 is TGTGCCAGCAGCTCCACTAGCGGGAGTTACAATGAGCAGTTCTTC. Its translation is CASSSTSGSYNEQFF.